What follows are 25 T cell receptor beta chains derived from one specimen sequenced in a study of blood T cell repertoires in COVID-19 (dated by TCRdb to about 2020). Library generation was performed with the immunoSEQ multiplex PCR assay. TCRdb re-hosts the immuneACCESS table, in-frame sequences only. Its copies lack some clones; in the studies checked, an unresolved V gene accounts for under half of them, and the cause for the rest is not known. For this sample the table gives 140,000 or so clones, of which 79% were detected only once. The top ten clones comprise around 5% of the sample. Sequenced: peripheral blood. These receptors were obtained from a woman aged 70-85 years with COVID-19, enrolled during active disease.

A single count supports this clone. The rearrangement links TRBV9 to TRBJ1-6; D call uncertain. This CDR3 region has 15 residues. Germline CDR1 and CDR2: SGDLS and YYNGEE. The V end was cut by 6 bases, the J end by 1 base, with 11 bases between. The DNA for the CDR3 is TGTGCCAGCATGGAGGATGGGTCCTATAATTCACCCCTCCACTTT. It specifies CASMEDGSYNSPLHF.

This rearrangement joins TRBV5-1 to TRBJ1-2; D gene uncertain. Germline V gene data show CDR1 as SGHRS and CDR2 as YFSETQ. The CDR3 contains 14 residues. The V gene lost 3 bases and the J gene lost 4 bases, with 13 bases spanning the gap. The CDR3 nucleotides read TGCGCCAGCAGCTCTCCCCCCACATCCTATGGCTACACCTTC. This translates into CASSSPPTSYGYTF.

This clone was observed a few times. The V call is TRBV2, the J call TRBJ1-5; 9 bases match TRBD1. J was trimmed by 9 bases and V by 5 bases; bases with no gene match: 8. CDR3 length: 14 residues. CDR1 is SNHLY and CDR2 is FYNNEI in the germline V gene. The CDR3 protein is CASSSGQGRSPQHF. CDR3 DNA sequence: TGTGCCAGCAGTTCGGGACAGGGACGGTCGCCCCAGCATTTT.

The chain joins TRBV3-1 (or the pseudogene TRBV3-2) to TRBJ1-1, with 7 bases aligning to TRBD1. The CDR3 is 14 amino acids. Germline values: CDR1 LGHDT, CDR2 YNNKEL (reference sequence). Trimming cost V 3 bases and J 4 bases; bases outside gene matches: 5. CDR3: CASSQASGGTEAFF. The CDR3 DNA follows: TGTGCCAGCAGCCAGGCCTCAGGGGGCACTGAAGCTTTCTTT.

This chain joins TRBV7-9 and TRBJ1-2, with TRBD1 as a possible D gene (5 bases). Deletions cut 3 bases from V and 3 bases from J, with 14 bases between. CDR1 is SEHNR and CDR2 is FQNEAQ in the germline V gene (reference sequence). The length of the CDR3 is 15 residues. CDR3 in DNA: TGTGCCAGCAGCTTGTGGGGGGAATTCGACTATGGCTACACCTTC. It yields the protein CASSLWGEFDYGYTF.

The chain carries TRBV7-2 and TRBJ1-2, with 9 bases lining up with TRBD1. This CDR3 has 16 residues. Germline V gene sequence: CDR1 SGHTA, CDR2 FQGNSA. V dropped 2 bases and J dropped 0; count of bases not matched to a gene: 4. CDR3 sequence reads: CASSLKDRGSNYGYTF. The CDR3 DNA is TGTGCCAGCAGCTTAAAGGACAGGGGATCTAACTATGGCTACACCTTC.

This sequence joins TRBV2 and TRBJ1-4, with 11 nucleotides matching TRBD1. J lost 10 bases, V lost 2 bases, and 6 bases had no gene match. In germline, CDR1 is SNHLY, CDR2 FYNNEI. The CDR3 runs 15 residues. CDR3 nucleotides: TGTGCCAGCAGTGAATTGGGACAGGGGGAAGGAAAACTGTTTTTT. It yields the protein CASSELGQGEGKLFF.

J is TRBJ1-1 and V is TRBV13, with D unresolved. Germline lookup yields CDR1 PRHDT and CDR2 FYEKMQ (reference sequence). The CDR3 spans 13 residues. V lost 5 bases to trimming and J lost 3 bases, with 10 bases between them. The CDR3 loop reads CASSRGSDTEAFF. The CDR3 region has the DNA TGTGCCAGCAGCCGCGGGTCGGACACTGAAGCTTTCTTT.

The chain couples TRBV9 to TRBJ2-1, with D possibly matching TRBD2 (6 bases). Germline loops: CDR1 SGDLS, CDR2 YYNGEE. Trimming cost V 3 bases and J 2 bases, with 12 bases left between them. The CDR3 sequence is 15 residues long. In DNA form, the CDR3 reads TGTGCCAGCAGCGGGCTCGGGGGACCCTACAATGAGCAGTTCTTC. This translates into CASSGLGGPYNEQFF.

This chain links TRBV6-1 with TRBJ1-5; 8 nucleotides match TRBD1. Germline-derived CDR1 and CDR2 are MNHNS and SASEGT. The CDR3 covers 15 residues. V was clipped by 3 bases and J by 6 bases; unmatched bases: 7. The CDR3 protein is CASSDRQGTAQPQHF. Written as DNA, the CDR3 is TGTGCCAGCAGTGACCGACAGGGGACGGCTCAGCCCCAGCATTTT.

This chain connects TRBV7-9 to TRBJ1-3, with D hard to call. This CDR3 is 12 amino acids long. Trimming left V 10 bases short and J 9 bases short, with 16 bases between. From germline, CDR1 is SEHNR and CDR2 FQNEAQ (reference sequence). CDR3 amino acids: CAIGEESGTIYF. The CDR3 nucleotides are TGTGCCATCGGGGAGGAGAGCGGCACCATATATTTT.

The rearrangement uses TRBV19 and TRBJ2-4; tentative D call: TRBD1 (6 bases). Germline V gene lookup returns CDR1 LNHDA and CDR2 SQIVND (reference sequence). This CDR3 has 17 amino acids. Trimming left V 0 bases short and J 10 bases short, with 22 bases between. The CDR3 DNA sequence: TGTGCCAGTAGTATAGATGGAAGAGGGGGTCCCTTCGGTATTCAGTACTTC. This gives the protein CASSIDGRGGPFGIQYF.

The rearrangement joins TRBV5-1 to TRBJ1-2; tentative D call: TRBD1 (5 bases). Trimming removed 0 bases from V and 2 bases from J, with 11 bases in between. Germline CDR1 is SGHRS and CDR2 is YFSETQ. The CDR3 is 15 amino acids. The CDR3 DNA reads TGCGCCAGCAGCTTGGAGGGTCGGACAAACTATGGCTACACCTTC. Amino acids: CASSLEGRTNYGYTF.

The CDR3 region has the DNA TGTGCCAGCAGCCCGGGTAATTCACCCCTCCACTTT. Protein sequence: CASSPGNSPLHF. The chain is built from TRBV3-1 (or the pseudogene TRBV3-2) and TRBJ1-6; D gene uncertain. The CDR3 is 12 residues long. From germline, CDR1 is LGHDT and CDR2 YNNKEL (reference sequence). The V and J ends lost 4 bases and 6 bases respectively, with 4 bases between them.

The V gene is TRBV3-1 (or the pseudogene TRBV3-2), the J gene TRBJ2-4, with a possible D match to TRBD2 (5 bases). Trimming left V 3 bases short and J 0 bases short, with 12 bases between. There are 16 residues in the CDR3. Germline V gives CDR1 LGHDT, CDR2 YNNKEL (reference sequence). Written as DNA, the CDR3 is TGTGCCAGCAGCCAGCTCGAGGGTCTAGCCAAAAACATTCAGTACTTC. The encoded protein is CASSQLEGLAKNIQYF.

This chain uses TRBV29-1 with TRBJ2-1; a possible D gene is TRBD1 (6 bases). V lost 7 bases, J lost 0 bases, and 22 bases lay in between. CDR3 length: 17 amino acids. Looked up from germline, CDR1 is SQVTM and CDR2 is ANQGSEA. CDR3 sequence reads: CSAPKNRASNSYNEQFF. CDR3 in DNA: TGCAGCGCCCCAAAAAACAGGGCTTCAAACTCCTACAATGAGCAGTTCTTC.

The chain uses TRBV10-3 and TRBJ1-5; 9 bases match TRBD1. The germline gives CDR1 ENHRY, CDR2 SYGVKD. The CDR3 totals 13 residues. V gave up 10 bases and J gave up 7 bases; unmatched junction bases: 8. CDR3 loop: CANQDRGDQPQHF. DNA for the CDR3: TGTGCCAACCAGGACAGGGGTGACCAGCCCCAGCATTTT.

This clone came up a few times. CDR3 in amino acids: CASSQTDWDGTDTQYF. The CDR3 DNA reads as TGTGCCAGCAGCCAAACGGACTGGGATGGCACAGATACGCAGTATTTT. The rearrangement links TRBV3-1 (or the pseudogene TRBV3-2) to TRBJ2-3; D perhaps matches TRBD2 (5 bases). CDR3 length: 16 residues. The germline V gene encodes CDR1 LGHDT and CDR2 YNNKEL (reference sequence). V was pared by 2 bases and J by 1 base, with 13 bases between.

This clone was counted a few times. The chain couples TRBV2 to TRBJ1-4, with 9 nucleotides matching TRBD1. CDR3 size: 14 residues. The J segment lost 7 bases and the V segment lost 8 bases, leaving 8 bases of the junction unmatched. Germline loops: CDR1 SNHLY, CDR2 FYNNEI. CDR3 sequence reads: CASAPGQGGEKLFF. For the CDR3, the DNA is TGTGCCAGCGCCCCGGGACAGGGAGGTGAAAAACTGTTTTTT.

V gene TRBV18 combines with J gene TRBJ1-4, with 9 bases identical to TRBD1. V lost 3 bases and J lost 0; bases outside the gene matches: 5. CDR3 size: 17 residues. Germline CDR1 and CDR2: KGHSH and LQKENI. Written as DNA, the CDR3 is TGTGCCAGCTCACCTCCGGGACAGGGTGCAACTAATGAAAAACTGTTTTTT. It codes for CASSPPGQGATNEKLFF. Variable domain in full (rest from reference TRBV18 and TRBJ1-4): NAGVMQNPRHLVRRRGQEARLRCSPMKGHSHVYWYRQLPEEGLKFMVYLQKENIIDESGMPKERFSAEFPKEGPSILRIQQVVRGDSAAYFCASSPPGQGATNEKLFFGSGTQLSVL.

The V call is TRBV11-2, the J call TRBJ2-7; the match to TRBD1 covers 7 bases. There are 13 residues in the CDR3. Germline V CDR1 and CDR2: SGHAT, FQNNGV. The V gene end was trimmed by 5 bases and the J gene end by 2 bases; junction bases not matched to a gene: 3. CDR3 region: CASSLGTAYEQYF. DNA for the CDR3: TGTGCCAGCAGCCTTGGGACAGCCTACGAGCAGTACTTC.

V is TRBV27 and J is TRBJ2-3, with TRBD2 as a possible D gene (5 bases). Germline values: CDR1 MNHEY, CDR2 SMNVEV (reference sequence). V was clipped by 9 bases and J by 2 bases, with 12 bases between them. The CDR3 runs 13 residues. The CDR3 DNA reads TGTGCCAGACCGTACGGGGACACAGATACGCAGTATTTT. It specifies CARPYGDTDTQYF.

The CDR3 DNA reads as TGTGCCAGCAGTAGAACCCGGGAAAAACTGTTTTTT. This sequence encodes CASSRTREKLFF. The chain links TRBV28 to TRBJ1-4; the D is unclear. This CDR3 is built from 12 residues. The ends were cut back, 5 bases at V and 8 bases at J, with 9 bases in the middle. Germline CDR1 is MDHEN and CDR2 is SYDVKM. The variable domain in full, completed from reference TRBV28 and TRBJ1-4, reads DVKVTQSSRYLVKRTGEKVFLECVQDMDHENMFWYRQDPGLGLRLIYFSYDVKMKEKGDIPEGYSVSREKKERFSLILESASTNQTSMYLCASSRTREKLFFGSGTQLSVL.

The CDR3 region is CAWSAEGARLNEQFF. In DNA form, the CDR3 reads TGTGCCTGGAGTGCGGAGGGGGCGCGCCTCAATGAGCAGTTCTTC. This chain links TRBV30 with TRBJ2-1; perhaps TRBD1 as D (7 bases). Trimming removed 1 base at V and 6 bases at J, with 16 bases between. The CDR3 spans 15 residues. Per germline, CDR1 GTSNPN and CDR2 SVGIG (reference sequence).

The chain couples TRBV19 to TRBJ1-1, with D uncertain. Trimming shortened V by 8 bases and J by 0 bases, and 13 bases separated the two germline ends. The CDR3 spans 14 residues. CDR1 is LNHDA, CDR2 SQIVND, per germline (reference sequence). CDR3 amino acids: CASRISTMNTEAFF. The DNA for the CDR3 is TGTGCCAGTCGAATATCGACTATGAACACTGAAGCTTTCTTT.